This T cell receptor beta chain was profiled in a study of blood T cell repertoires in COVID-19. About the study: Acute and convalescent COVID-19 specimens originated in the United States, Italy and Spain.

Participants, about 18 to 90 years old, spanned around 26 US areas. Participant reports of clinical history set cohort assignment. Donors of Cohort 3 who recovered were those that had two negative PCRs, clearance, or symptom resolution. The CDR3 is 14 amino acids. Germline loops: CDR1 PRHDT, CDR2 FYEKMQ (reference sequence). Germline trimming cut 0 bases from V and 5 bases from J; bases unmatched to any gene: 3. TCRdb's copy holds only in-frame clones and misses some; the assay was immunoSEQ multiplex PCR. This table holds around 180,000 clones, 84% found once. Material: PBMCs or T cells enriched from blood (not recorded which). The TCR originated in a man in his fifties or sixties who had recovered from COVID-19. This rearrangement joins TRBV13 to TRBJ1-1; 7 bases line up with TRBD1. CDR3 sequence: CASSLGTGVTEAFF. CDR3 coding DNA: TGTGCCAGCAGCTTAGGTACAGGGGTGACTGAAGCTTTCTTT.